This T cell receptor (beta chain) came from a study of T cell clones after liver transplantation. On the study more broadly: Timepoints were pre-transplant, pre-withdrawal, and after withdrawal was completed or failed. Regarding the study as a whole: A larger donor-reactive than third-party decline suggested partial antigen-specific deletion. Low donor cell numbers restricted donor-reactive repertoire measurement in two subjects.

The table came from immunoSEQ multiplex PCR; TCRdb's copy has only in-frame clones and leaves some out. Of approximately 12,000 clones in the sample, approximately 73% were seen once. The CDR3 is 20 residues long. Trimming took 2 bases from V and 2 from J, leaving 28 bases between them. CDR1 is SGHRS and CDR2 is YFSETQ in the germline V gene. On this clone itself: Its specificity is not known.

The rearrangement links TRBV5-1 to TRBJ2-5; D perhaps matches TRBD2 (7 bases). The specimen was CD8+ T cells from blood, collected at the 22-month timepoint. This clonotype was obtained from a human patient who received a liver transplant. A subset of T cells may come from the graft donor. CDR3 amino acids: CASSFNEEGGGRGPQETQYF. The CDR3 DNA follows: TGCGCCAGCAGCTTTAACGAGGAGGGCGGCGGGCGGGGGCCTCAAGAGACCCAGTACTTC.